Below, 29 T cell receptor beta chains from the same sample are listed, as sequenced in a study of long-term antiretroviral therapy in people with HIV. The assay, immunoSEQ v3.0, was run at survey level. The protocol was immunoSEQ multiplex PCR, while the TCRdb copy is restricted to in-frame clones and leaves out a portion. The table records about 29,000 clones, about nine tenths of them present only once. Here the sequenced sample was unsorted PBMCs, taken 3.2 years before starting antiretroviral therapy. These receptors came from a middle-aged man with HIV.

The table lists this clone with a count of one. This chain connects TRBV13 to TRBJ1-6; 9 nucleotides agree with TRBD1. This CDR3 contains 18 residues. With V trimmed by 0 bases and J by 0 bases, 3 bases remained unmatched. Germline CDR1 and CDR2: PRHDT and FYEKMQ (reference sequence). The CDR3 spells CASSLGGTGSSYNSPLHF. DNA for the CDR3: TGTGCCAGCAGCTTAGGAGGGACAGGGAGCTCCTATAATTCACCCCTCCACTTT. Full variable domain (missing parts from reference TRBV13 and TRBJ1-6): AAGVIQSPRHLIKEKRETATLKCYPIPRHDTVYWYQQGPGQDPQFLISFYEKMQSDKGSIPDRFSAQQFSDYHSELNMSSLELGDSALYFCASSLGGTGSSYNSPLHFGNGTRLTVT.

The CDR3 region is CASSPRTGPGEGYTF. The CDR3 coding sequence is TGTGCCAGCAGCCCGAGAACAGGGCCGGGGGAGGGCTACACCTTC. The gene calls are TRBV5-4 and TRBJ1-2; D possibly corresponds to TRBD1 (6 bases). Germline V gene sequence: CDR1 SGHNT, CDR2 YYREEE (reference sequence). The CDR3 covers 15 residues. The V gene lost 4 bases and the J gene lost 8 bases, with 21 bases spanning the gap.

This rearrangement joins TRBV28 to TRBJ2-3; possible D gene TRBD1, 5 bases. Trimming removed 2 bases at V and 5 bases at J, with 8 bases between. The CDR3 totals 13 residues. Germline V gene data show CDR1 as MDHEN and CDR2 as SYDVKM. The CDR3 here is CASSLQGEDTQYF. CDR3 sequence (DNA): TGTGCCAGCAGTTTACAGGGTGAAGATACGCAGTATTTT.

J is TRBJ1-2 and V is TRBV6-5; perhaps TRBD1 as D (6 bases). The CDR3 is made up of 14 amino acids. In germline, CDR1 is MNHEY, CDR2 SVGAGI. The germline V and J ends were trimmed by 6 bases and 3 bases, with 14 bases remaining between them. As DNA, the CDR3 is TGTGCCAGCAGGAAATCGAGGGGGGACTATGGCTACACCTTC. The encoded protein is CASRKSRGDYGYTF.

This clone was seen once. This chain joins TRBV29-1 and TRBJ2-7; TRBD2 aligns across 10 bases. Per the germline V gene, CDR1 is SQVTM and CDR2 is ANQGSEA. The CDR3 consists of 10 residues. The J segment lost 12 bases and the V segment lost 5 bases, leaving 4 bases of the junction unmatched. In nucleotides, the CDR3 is TGCAGCGTTCTAGCGGGGGAGGCGTACTTC. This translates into CSVLAGEAYF.

CDR3 loop: CASSLGQLDTIYF. The CDR3 DNA is TGTGCCAGCAGCTTGGGGCAGTTGGACACCATATATTTT. V and J are TRBV5-4 and TRBJ1-3; the D is unclear. Trimming left V 0 bases short and J 8 bases short, with 9 bases between. Germline V gives CDR1 SGHNT, CDR2 YYREEE (reference sequence). This CDR3 comprises 13 residues.

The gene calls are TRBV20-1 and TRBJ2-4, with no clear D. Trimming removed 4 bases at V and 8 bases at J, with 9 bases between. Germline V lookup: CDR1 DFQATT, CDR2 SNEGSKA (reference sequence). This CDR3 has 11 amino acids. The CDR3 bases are TGCAGTGCTACTGAATGGGACATTCAGTACTTC. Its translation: CSATEWDIQYF.

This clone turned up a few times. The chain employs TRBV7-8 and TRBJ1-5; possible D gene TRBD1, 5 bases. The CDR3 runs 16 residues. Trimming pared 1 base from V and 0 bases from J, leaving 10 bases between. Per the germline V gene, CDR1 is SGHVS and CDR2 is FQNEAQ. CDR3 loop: CASSLGSGNSNQPQHF. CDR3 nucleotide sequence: TGTGCCAGCAGCTTAGGATCAGGGAATAGCAATCAGCCCCAGCATTTT.

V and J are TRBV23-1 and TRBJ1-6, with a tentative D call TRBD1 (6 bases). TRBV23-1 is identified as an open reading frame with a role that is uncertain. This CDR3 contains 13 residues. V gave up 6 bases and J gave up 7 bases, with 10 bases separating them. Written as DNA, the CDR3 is TGCGCCAGCAGACAGGGAAGGAATTCACCCCTCCACTTT. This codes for CASRQGRNSPLHF.

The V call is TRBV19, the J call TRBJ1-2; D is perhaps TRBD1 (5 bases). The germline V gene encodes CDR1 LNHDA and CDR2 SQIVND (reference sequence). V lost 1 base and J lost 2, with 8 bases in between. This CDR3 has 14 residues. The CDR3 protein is CASSIGQGNYGYTF. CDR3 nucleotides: TGTGCCAGTAGTATAGGCCAGGGAAACTATGGCTACACCTTC.

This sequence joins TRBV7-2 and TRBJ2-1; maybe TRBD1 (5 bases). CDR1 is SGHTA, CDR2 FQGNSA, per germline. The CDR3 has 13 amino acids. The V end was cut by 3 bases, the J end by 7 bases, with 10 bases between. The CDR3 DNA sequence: TGTGCCAGCAGCTTCGTTAAGGGGAATGAGCAGTTCTTC. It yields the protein CASSFVKGNEQFF.

CDR3 amino acids: CASSIADELFF. The CDR3 DNA reads as TGTGCCAGCAGCATCGCCGACGAACTGTTTTTT. This rearrangement joins TRBV5-6 to TRBJ1-4; D not certain. From germline, CDR1 is SGHDT and CDR2 YYEEEE. The CDR3 loop spans 11 amino acids. Trimming left V 4 bases short and J 12 bases short, with 10 bases between.

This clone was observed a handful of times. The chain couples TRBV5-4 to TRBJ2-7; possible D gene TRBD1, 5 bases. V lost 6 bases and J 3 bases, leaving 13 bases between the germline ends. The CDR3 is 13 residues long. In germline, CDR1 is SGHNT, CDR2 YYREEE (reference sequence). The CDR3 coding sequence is TGTGCCAGCATGGGGCAGAACGACTACGAGCAGTACTTC. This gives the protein CASMGQNDYEQYF.

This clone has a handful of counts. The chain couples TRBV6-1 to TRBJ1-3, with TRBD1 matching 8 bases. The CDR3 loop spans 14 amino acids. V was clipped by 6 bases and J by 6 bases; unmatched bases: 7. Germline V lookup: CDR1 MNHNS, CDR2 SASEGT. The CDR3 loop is CASSLRQGLNTIYF. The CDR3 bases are TGTGCCAGCAGCCTGAGACAGGGGCTAAACACCATATATTTT.

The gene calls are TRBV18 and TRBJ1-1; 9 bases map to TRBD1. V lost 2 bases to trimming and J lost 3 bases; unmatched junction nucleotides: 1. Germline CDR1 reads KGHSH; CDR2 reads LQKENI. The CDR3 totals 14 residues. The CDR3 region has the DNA TGTGCCAGCTCACCAGGACAGGGGTACACTGAAGCTTTCTTT. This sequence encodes CASSPGQGYTEAFF. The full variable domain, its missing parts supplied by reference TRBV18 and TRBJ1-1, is NAGVMQNPRHLVRRRGQEARLRCSPMKGHSHVYWYRQLPEEGLKFMVYLQKENIIDESGMPKERFSAEFPKEGPSILRIQQVVRGDSAAYFCASSPGQGYTEAFFGQGTRLTVV.

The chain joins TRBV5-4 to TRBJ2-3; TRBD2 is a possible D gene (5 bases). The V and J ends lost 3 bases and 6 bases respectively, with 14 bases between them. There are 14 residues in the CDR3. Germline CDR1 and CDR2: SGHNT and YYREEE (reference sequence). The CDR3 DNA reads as TGTGCCAGCAGCTCGTTGATAGGCGGGGATACGCAGTATTTT. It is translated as CASSSLIGGDTQYF.

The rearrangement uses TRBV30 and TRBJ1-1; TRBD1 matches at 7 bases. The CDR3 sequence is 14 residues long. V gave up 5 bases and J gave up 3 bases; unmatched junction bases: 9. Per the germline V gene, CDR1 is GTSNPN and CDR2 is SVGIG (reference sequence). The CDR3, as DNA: TGTGCCTGGGGACAGGAAAATAGGTACACTGAAGCTTTCTTT. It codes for CAWGQENRYTEAFF. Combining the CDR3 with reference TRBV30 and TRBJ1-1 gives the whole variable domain SQTIHQWPATLVQPVGSPLSLECTVEGTSNPNLYWYRQAAGRGLQLLFYSVGIGQISSEVPQNLSASRPQDRQFILSSKKLLLSDSGFYLCAWGQENRYTEAFFGQGTRLTVV.

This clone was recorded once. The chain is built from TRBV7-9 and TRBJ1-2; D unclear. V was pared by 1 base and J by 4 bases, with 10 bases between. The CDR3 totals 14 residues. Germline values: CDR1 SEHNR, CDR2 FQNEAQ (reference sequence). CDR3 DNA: TGTGCCAGCAGCTTAGGTGGGCCCGGCTATGGCTACACCTTC. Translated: CASSLGGPGYGYTF.

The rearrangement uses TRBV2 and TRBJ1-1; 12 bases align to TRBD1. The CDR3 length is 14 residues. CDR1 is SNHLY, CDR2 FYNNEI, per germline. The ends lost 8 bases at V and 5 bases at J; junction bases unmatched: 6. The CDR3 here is CASRGQGASTEAFF. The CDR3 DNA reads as TGTGCCAGCCGGGGACAGGGGGCTTCGACTGAAGCTTTCTTT.

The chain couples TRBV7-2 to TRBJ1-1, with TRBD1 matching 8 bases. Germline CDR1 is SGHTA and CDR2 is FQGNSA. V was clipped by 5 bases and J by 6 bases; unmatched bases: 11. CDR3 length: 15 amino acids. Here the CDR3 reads CASSTIDRGGAEAFF. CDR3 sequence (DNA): TGTGCCAGCAGCACCATCGACAGGGGAGGGGCTGAAGCTTTCTTT. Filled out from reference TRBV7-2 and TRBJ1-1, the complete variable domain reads GAGVSQSPSNKVTEKGKDVELRCDPISGHTALYWYRQSLGQGLEFLIYFQGNSAPDKSGLPSDRFSAERTGGSVSTLTIQRTQQEDSAVYLCASSTIDRGGAEAFFGQGTRLTVV.

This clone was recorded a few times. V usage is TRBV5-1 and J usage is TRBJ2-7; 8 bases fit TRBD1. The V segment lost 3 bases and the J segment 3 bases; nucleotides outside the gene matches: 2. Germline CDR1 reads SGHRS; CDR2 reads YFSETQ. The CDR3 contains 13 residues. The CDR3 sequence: CASSYGQGYEQYF. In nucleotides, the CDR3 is TGCGCCAGCAGCTACGGACAGGGCTACGAGCAGTACTTC.

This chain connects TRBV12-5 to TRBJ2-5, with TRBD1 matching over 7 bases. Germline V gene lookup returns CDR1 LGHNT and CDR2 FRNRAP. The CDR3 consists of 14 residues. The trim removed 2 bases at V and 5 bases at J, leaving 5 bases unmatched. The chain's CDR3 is CASGLTGVWETQYF. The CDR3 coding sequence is TGTGCTAGTGGTTTGACAGGGGTATGGGAGACCCAGTACTTC. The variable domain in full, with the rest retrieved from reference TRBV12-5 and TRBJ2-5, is DARVTQTPRHKVTEMGQEVTMRCQPILGHNTVFWYRQTMMQGLELLAYFRNRAPLDDSGMPKDRFSAEMPDATLATLKIQPSEPRDSAVYFCASGLTGVWETQYFGPGTRLLVL.

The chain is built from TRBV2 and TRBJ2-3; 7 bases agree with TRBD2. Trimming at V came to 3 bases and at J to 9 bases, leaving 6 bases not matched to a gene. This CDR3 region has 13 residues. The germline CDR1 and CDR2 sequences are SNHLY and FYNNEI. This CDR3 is CASSDTRERTQYF. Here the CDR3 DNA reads TGTGCCAGCAGTGACACGCGGGAGAGGACGCAGTATTTT. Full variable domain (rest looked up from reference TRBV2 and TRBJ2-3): EPEVTQTPSHQVTQMGQEVILRCVPISNHLYFYWYRQILGQKVEFLVSFYNNEISEKSEIFDDQFSVERPDGSNFTLKIRSTKLEDSAMYFCASSDTRERTQYFGPGTRLTVL.

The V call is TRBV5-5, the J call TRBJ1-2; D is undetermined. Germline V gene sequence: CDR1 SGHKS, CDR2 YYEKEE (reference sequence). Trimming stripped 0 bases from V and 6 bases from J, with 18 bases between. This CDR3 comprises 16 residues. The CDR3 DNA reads TGTGCCAGCAGCTTGGGAGTCGCTCCGAGAATCGATGGCTACACCTTC. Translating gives CASSLGVAPRIDGYTF.

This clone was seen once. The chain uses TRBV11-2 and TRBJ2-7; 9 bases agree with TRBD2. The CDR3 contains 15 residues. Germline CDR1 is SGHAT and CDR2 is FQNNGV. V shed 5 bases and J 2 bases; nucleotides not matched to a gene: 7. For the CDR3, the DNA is TGTGCCAGCAGCCTAGCGGGGCAGGAAACCTACGAGCAGTACTTC. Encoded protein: CASSLAGQETYEQYF.

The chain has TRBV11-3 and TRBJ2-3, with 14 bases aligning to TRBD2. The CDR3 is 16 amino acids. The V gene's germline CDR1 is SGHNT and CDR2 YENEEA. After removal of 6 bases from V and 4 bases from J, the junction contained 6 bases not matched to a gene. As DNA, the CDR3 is TGTGCCAGCAGTCCACGACTAGCGGGGGGGGCAGATACGCAGTATTTT. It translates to CASSPRLAGGADTQYF.

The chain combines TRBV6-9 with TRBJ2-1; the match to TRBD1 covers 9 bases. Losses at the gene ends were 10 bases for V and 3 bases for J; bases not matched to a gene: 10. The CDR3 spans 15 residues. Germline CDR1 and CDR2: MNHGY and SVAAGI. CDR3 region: CANTSRDRDYNEQFF. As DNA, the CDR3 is TGTGCCAACACGAGCCGGGACAGGGACTACAATGAGCAGTTCTTC.

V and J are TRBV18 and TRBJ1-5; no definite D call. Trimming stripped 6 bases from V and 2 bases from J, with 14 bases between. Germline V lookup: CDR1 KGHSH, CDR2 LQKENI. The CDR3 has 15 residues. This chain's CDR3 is CASSPSAPGNQPQHF. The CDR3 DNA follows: TGTGCCAGCTCGCCCTCTGCGCCGGGCAATCAGCCCCAGCATTTT.

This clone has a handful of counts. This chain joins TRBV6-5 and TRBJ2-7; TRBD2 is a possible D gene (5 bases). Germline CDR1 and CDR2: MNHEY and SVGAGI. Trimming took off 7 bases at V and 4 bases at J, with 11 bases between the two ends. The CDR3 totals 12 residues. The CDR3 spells CASKTGGYEQYF. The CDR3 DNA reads TGTGCCAGCAAGACCGGAGGTTACGAGCAGTACTTC.